The next 9 T cell receptor beta chains were all read from a single sample in a study of CD8+ T cells in alopecia areata. The treatment denotes: oral pan-JAK inhibitor, 5-10 mg twice daily. Reverse transcribed after extraction, RNA yielded cDNA as the sequencing template. Sequencing used immunoSEQ multiplex PCR; TCRdb keeps in-frame clones, though not all of them. The sample has more than 85,000 clones, roughly two thirds seen once. The sample here was CD8+ T cells sorted from blood, taken at week 4, from a patient treated with tofacitinib. The receptors were gathered from a human donor with alopecia areata.

In this sample, this clone turned up a few times. The genes are TRBV4-1 and TRBJ1-5; no definite D call. CDR1 and CDR2 from the germline V gene are MGHRA and YSYEKL. There are 18 residues in the CDR3. The V end was cut by 0 bases, the J end by 0 bases, with 15 bases between. The CDR3 sequence is CASSQDVRTSYSNQPQHF. CDR3 nucleotides: TGCGCCAGCAGCCAAGATGTGAGAACGTCGTATAGCAATCAGCCCCAGCATTTT.

V is TRBV5-8 and J is TRBJ2-2; a weak D match, TRBD2 (6 bases). Trimming took off 0 bases at V and 9 bases at J, with 9 bases between the two ends. The germline V gene has CDR1 SGHTS and CDR2 YDEGEE. The CDR3 totals 13 residues. CDR3 in DNA: TGTGCCAGCAGCTTGGGCGGGACCAGGGAGCTGTTTTTT. Translating it yields CASSLGGTRELFF. The whole variable domain, remainder taken from reference TRBV5-8 and TRBJ2-2, is EAGVTQSPTHLIKTRGQQATLRCSPISGHTSVYWYQQALGLGLQFLLWYDEGEERNRGNFPPRFSGRQFPNYSSELNVNALELEDSALYLCASSLGGTRELFFGEGSRLTVL.

Written as DNA, the CDR3 is TGTGCCAGTAGTCCGGGACAGGGGAGCATTCAGTACTTC. Translating it yields CASSPGQGSIQYF. V gene TRBV19 combines with J gene TRBJ2-4; 10 bases agree with TRBD1. The CDR3 has 13 residues. Germline-derived CDR1 and CDR2 are LNHDA and SQIVND (reference sequence). After removal of 5 bases from V and 9 bases from J, the junction contained 4 bases not matched to a gene.

The chain recombines TRBV4-3 with TRBJ2-5, with D unclear. Germline V gene sequence: CDR1 LGHNA, CDR2 YSLEER. Trimming took off 0 bases at V and 5 bases at J, with 13 bases between the two ends. The CDR3 length is 15 residues. The CDR3 loop is CASSQDFTVWETQYF. CDR3 DNA sequence: TGCGCCAGCAGCCAAGATTTTACTGTATGGGAGACCCAGTACTTC.

Here the CDR3 reads CASRAGQGNSPLHF. The CDR3 nucleotides are TGTGCCAGCAGGGCTGGACAGGGAAATTCACCCCTCCACTTT. The gene calls are TRBV5-6 and TRBJ1-6; 8 nucleotides agree with TRBD1. J was trimmed by 7 bases and V by 5 bases; bases with no gene match: 5. The germline gives CDR1 SGHDT, CDR2 YYEEEE. CDR3 size: 14 residues. Full variable domain (missing parts from reference TRBV5-6 and TRBJ1-6): DAGVTQSPTHLIKTRGQQVTLRCSPKSGHDTVSWYQQALGQGPQFIFQYYEEEERQRGNFPDRFSGHQFPNYSSELNVNALLLGDSALYLCASRAGQGNSPLHFGNGTRLTVT.

This clone was picked up one time. The J gene is TRBJ2-3, the V gene TRBV7-8; the match to TRBD2 covers 14 bases. The CDR3 contains 14 residues. Germline V CDR1 and CDR2: SGHVS, FQNEAQ. V dropped 9 bases and J dropped 8; count of bases not matched to a gene: 7. The CDR3 protein is CASGLAGGRGTQYF. In DNA form, the CDR3 reads TGTGCCAGTGGACTAGCGGGGGGCAGGGGTACGCAGTATTTT. Drawing the rest from reference TRBV7-8 and TRBJ2-3, the complete variable domain is GAGVSQSPRYKVAKRGQDVALRCDPISGHVSLFWYQQALGQGPEFLTYFQNEAQLDKSGLPSDRFFAERPEGSVSTLKIQRTQQEDSAVYLCASGLAGGRGTQYFGPGTRLTVL.

This chain joins TRBV30 and TRBJ1-2, with 7 bases fitting TRBD1. Trimming cost V 4 bases and J 5 bases; bases outside gene matches: 10. CDR1 is GTSNPN and CDR2 is SVGIG in the germline V gene (reference sequence). This CDR3 spans 14 amino acids. CDR3 in amino acids: CAWTQETGAYGYTF. Written as DNA, the CDR3 is TGTGCCTGGACTCAAGAAACAGGGGCATATGGCTACACCTTC.

The genes are TRBV4-3 and TRBJ1-5; D gene ambiguous. V was shortened by 1 base and J by 6 bases, with 16 bases between the two germline ends. The germline V gene has CDR1 LGHNA and CDR2 YSLEER. This CDR3 is 16 amino acids long. Written as DNA, the CDR3 is TGCGCCAGCAGCCAAGTGGGAGGTACTCGGCCTCAGCCCCAGCATTTT. Its protein is CASSQVGGTRPQPQHF.

This chain joins TRBV15 and TRBJ2-7; TRBD1 matches at 8 bases. Unmatched junction bases numbered 7, after V lost 0 bases and J lost 6 bases. This CDR3 has 15 amino acids. Germline lookup yields CDR1 LNHNV and CDR2 YYDKDF (reference sequence). Written as DNA, the CDR3 is TGTGCCACCAGCAGAGATAGGACAGGGCCCGGCGAGCAGTACTTC. Translating gives CATSRDRTGPGEQYF.